This is a list of T cell receptor beta chains from one sample in a study of T cell repertoires in cytomegalovirus infection. MiXCR, run by TCRdb on the reads, gives a single entry per CDR3 protein. The sample contains 150,000 to 200,000 distinct CDR3 sequences, about 30% of which appear only once. What was sequenced was PBMCs. The receptors stem from a human donor in good health (CMV status not recorded). Some clones in this sample may be carry-over from other donors' samples. Both conserved end residues are part of each CDR3. Fields, in order: V gene, J gene, clone size, D gene, CDR3 protein, CDR3 DNA. A D gene is named only where the DNA matches it firmly. Some rows have no size entry. The others give once, few or many, or a class for an expanded clone.

TRBV7-8	TRBJ2-3	-	-	CASSQAVNTQYF	TGTGCCAGCAGCCAAGCAGTTAATACGCAGTATTTT
TRBV18	TRBJ2-5	-	TRBD1	CASSYGQGAESKTQYF	TGTGCCAGCTCCTATGGACAGGGGGCGGAATCGAAGACCCAGTACTTC
TRBV2	TRBJ1-2	many	-	CASSEALFAGRDYGYTF	TGTGCCAGCAGTGAAGCGCTTTTCGCCGGGCGAGACTATGGCTACACCTTC
TRBV15	TRBJ2-3	-	TRBD2	CATSRRSGAQADTQYF	TGTGCCACCAGCAGAAGAAGCGGGGCTCAGGCAGATACGCAGTATTTT
TRBV14	TRBJ1-5	few	TRBD1	CASSLRQGARQPQHF	TGTGCCAGCAGCTTACGACAGGGGGCCCGGCAGCCCCAGCATTTT
TRBV19	TRBJ1-6	-	TRBD1	CASSTGTGGSPLHF	TGTGCCAGTAGCACCGGGACAGGAGGCTCACCCCTCCACTTT
TRBV2	TRBJ1-5	-	-	CASRSSGAVNQPQHF	TGTGCCAGCAGGTCGAGTGGGGCAGTCAATCAGCCCCAGCATTTT
TRBV14	TRBJ1-1	-	-	CASSHLWALNTEAFF	TGTGCCAGCAGCCACCTTTGGGCCCTGAACACTGAAGCTTTCTTT
TRBV29-1	TRBJ1-1	few	-	CSAGPPNTEAFF	TGCAGCGCCGGCCCACCGAACACTGAAGCTTTCTTT
TRBV7-2	TRBJ2-5	many	-	CASSPQQLATETQYF	TGTGCCAGCAGCCCACAACAACTAGCAACAGAGACCCAGTACTTC
TRBV29-1	TRBJ2-6	-	-	CSVQTPGANVLTF	TGCAGCGTTCAGACCCCCGGGGCCAACGTCCTGACTTTC
TRBV30	TRBJ2-7	-	-	CAWGGVDEQYF	TGTGCCTGGGGAGGGGTGGACGAGCAGTACTTC
TRBV7-9	TRBJ2-1	-	TRBD1	CASSRTPGQGIYNEQFF	TGTGCCAGCAGCCGGACCCCTGGACAGGGCATTTACAATGAGCAGTTCTTC
TRBV6-1	TRBJ1-1	-	-	CASSVDTEAFF	TGTGCCAGCAGTGTAGACACTGAAGCTTTCTTT
TRBV7-2	TRBJ2-7	many	-	CASSLGASYEQYF	TGTGCCAGCAGCTTAGGTGCCAGCTACGAGCAGTACTTC
TRBV20-1	TRBJ2-1	few	TRBD1	CSANTGGDEQFF	TGCAGTGCTAATACAGGGGGCGATGAGCAGTTCTTC
TRBV5-6	TRBJ2-7	-	-	CASSAGGLGQYF	TGTGCCAGCAGCGCCGGAGGCTTAGGGCAGTACTTC
TRBV29-1	TRBJ1-2	-	TRBD1	CSVEQDWTGVYTF	TGCAGCGTTGAACAGGATTGGACAGGCGTCTACACCTTC
TRBV7-9	TRBJ1-2	few	-	CASRTTGLNYGYTF	TGTGCCAGCAGGACTACAGGGCTGAACTATGGCTACACCTTC
TRBV5-6	TRBJ1-1	-	TRBD1	CASSLGQGAAFF	TGTGCCAGCAGCTTGGGACAGGGCGCAGCTTTCTTT
TRBV29-1	TRBJ2-7	few	-	CSVGGTAREQYF	TGCAGCGTTGGCGGGACAGCTCGCGAGCAGTACTTC
TRBV2	TRBJ1-6	few	TRBD1	CASRGQINSPLHF	TGTGCCAGCAGGGGACAGATTAATTCACCCCTCCACTTT
TRBV11-3	TRBJ2-2	few	-	CASSSETQGTLSNTGELFF	TGTGCCAGCAGCTCAGAGACCCAGGGGACCCTTTCGAACACCGGGGAGCTGTTTTTT
TRBV2	TRBJ1-4	few	TRBD1	CASLKGDRGKDEKLFF	TGTGCCAGCCTAAAGGGGGACAGGGGCAAGGATGAAAAACTGTTTTTT
TRBV7-8	TRBJ2-5	many	TRBD1	CASSTPDRGQETQYF	TGTGCCAGCAGCACCCCGGACAGGGGTCAAGAGACCCAGTACTTC
TRBV4-2	TRBJ1-1	-	-	CASSPGQRAFILTEAFF	TGTGCCAGCAGCCCAGGACAGAGGGCCTTCATTTTGACTGAAGCTTTCTTT
TRBV4-1	TRBJ1-1	-	TRBD1	CASSQDPQGLSRGTEAFF	TGCGCCAGCAGCCAAGATCCACAGGGGCTCTCACGGGGCACTGAAGCTTTCTTT
TRBV2	TRBJ2-7	-	-	CASRTSSAYEQYF	TGTGCCAGCAGGACCTCGAGTGCCTACGAGCAGTACTTC
TRBV6-2/TRBV6-3	TRBJ1-1	many	TRBD1	CASSYRGQGETEAFF	TGTGCCAGCAGTTATCGGGGACAGGGGGAAACTGAAGCTTTCTTT
TRBV15	TRBJ1-5	few	-	CATRESYNQPQHF	TGTGCCACCAGGGAATCGTACAATCAGCCCCAGCATTTT
TRBV4-1	TRBJ1-4	few	-	CASSRRQLTNEKLFF	TGCGCCAGCAGCCGCCGACAGCTAACTAATGAAAAACTGTTTTTT
TRBV12-3/TRBV12-4	TRBJ1-1	many	-	CASSPSRGYTEAFF	TGTGCCAGCAGTCCCTCTAGGGGATACACTGAAGCTTTCTTT
TRBV7-2	TRBJ1-2	many	-	CASSFPGYGYTF	TGTGCCAGCAGCTTTCCAGGGTATGGCTACACCTTC
TRBV11-2	TRBJ1-1	-	-	CASSFRRGSTEAFF	TGTGCCAGCAGCTTCAGGAGAGGGAGCACTGAAGCTTTCTTT
TRBV29-1	TRBJ1-1	-	-	CSVSLSTEAFF	TGCAGCGTTAGCTTGAGCACTGAAGCTTTCTTT
TRBV6-8	TRBJ2-1	few	TRBD2	CASSVISGGGSSYNEQFF	TGTGCCAGCAGTGTTATTAGTGGCGGGGGGTCTTCCTACAATGAGCAGTTCTTC
TRBV9	TRBJ2-1	-	TRBD2	CASSDGGVHEQFF	TGTGCCAGCAGCGATGGGGGGGTCCATGAGCAGTTCTTC
TRBV6-5	TRBJ2-3	-	TRBD2	CASSGGLAGGHPTDTQYF	TGTGCCAGCAGCGGGGGGCTAGCGGGGGGCCATCCCACAGATACGCAGTATTTT
TRBV2	TRBJ1-1	-	-	CASSVVGGAGYTEAFF	TGTGCCAGCAGTGTTGTAGGCGGAGCGGGGTACACTGAAGCTTTCTTT
TRBV2	TRBJ2-7	-	-	CASTLEVPAYEQYF	TGTGCCAGCACCCTGGAAGTCCCAGCCTACGAGCAGTACTTC
TRBV20-1	TRBJ1-1	-	-	CSAESHTEAFF	TGCAGTGCGGAGTCGCACACTGAAGCTTTCTTT
TRBV19	TRBJ1-1	few	-	CASTMGAGAGNTEAFF	TGTGCCAGTACTATGGGCGCAGGGGCGGGGAACACTGAAGCTTTCTTT
TRBV12-3/TRBV12-4	TRBJ2-1	-	-	CASTPSGRSYNEQFF	TGTGCCAGCACCCCCTCGGGCCGCTCCTACAATGAGCAGTTCTTC
TRBV6-1	TRBJ1-1	-	-	CASSLRGRDIEAFF	TGTGCCAGCAGTCTCAGGGGCAGGGATATTGAAGCTTTCTTT
TRBV7-6	TRBJ1-1	-	-	CASSSSLEAFF	TGTGCCAGCAGCTCTTCCCTTGAAGCTTTCTTT